This T cell receptor beta chain was sequenced during a study of OX40 agonist ivuxolimab in advanced cancers. The overall study: Patients were infused with ivuxolimab every 2 weeks at 0.01 to 10 mg/kg. Earlier anti-PD-1, anti-PD-L1 or anti-CTLA-4 therapy was permitted; about 44% had received some. General observations from the study: At 0.1-3.0 mg/kg, partial responders had clonal expansion among the lowest observed.

Of note for this clone: The antigen is unknown.

Generated by immunoSEQ multiplex PCR, the TCRdb table keeps only in-frame clones and is missing some. The top ten hold about 3% of the sample, which has about 58,000 clones, around 78% seen once. Autoimmune disease history or systemic immunosuppression meant exclusion. The CDR3 consists of 16 residues. Sequenced material: CD4+ or CD8+ T cells sorted from blood, taken in a trial of the OX40 agonist ivuxolimab. This sequence originates from an adult with an advanced solid tumor such as melanoma, head and neck, liver or kidney cancer. The V gene is TRBV21-1, the J gene TRBJ2-1. TRBV21-1 is a known pseudogene. The CDR3 sequence: CASSKNSRWASGEQFF. The CDR3 bases are TGTGCCAGCAGCAAAAACTCAAGGTGGGCATCGGGTGAGCAGTTCTTC.